These 16 T cell receptor beta chains share one sample of origin, sequenced in a study of blood T cell repertoires in COVID-19. Sequenced by immunoSEQ multiplex PCR; TCRdb stores in-frame clones only, minus some. The sample lists 100,000 to 150,000 clones, around 82% occurring once. Material: peripheral blood. The source is a man aged 55 to 70 with acute or convalescent COVID-19.

The chain couples TRBV20-1 to TRBJ2-2, with 7 bases lining up with TRBD2. Trimming at V came to 3 bases and at J to 5 bases, leaving 6 bases not matched to a gene. The CDR3 runs to 14 residues. Germline loops: CDR1 DFQATT, CDR2 SNEGSKA (reference sequence). The CDR3: CSASRPGGTGELFF. In DNA, the CDR3 is TGCAGTGCTAGTCGGCCGGGAGGTACCGGGGAGCTGTTTTTT.

V gene TRBV13 combines with J gene TRBJ2-7, with TRBD1 as a possible D gene (5 bases). CDR1 is PRHDT and CDR2 is FYEKMQ in the germline V gene (reference sequence). The CDR3 runs to 14 residues. V was clipped by 3 bases and J by 2 bases, with 11 bases between them. The CDR3 DNA sequence: TGTGCCAGCAGCTTCAGGGTTGGGGCCTACGAGCAGTACTTC. This codes for CASSFRVGAYEQYF.

This rearrangement joins TRBV9 to TRBJ2-5; D unclear. The CDR3 spans 13 residues. The germline CDR1 and CDR2 sequences are SGDLS and YYNGEE. V lost 0 bases, J lost 3 bases, and 6 bases lay in between. CDR3 coding DNA: TGTGCCAGCAGCGTAGGGGCCGAAGAGACCCAGTACTTC. Protein: CASSVGAEETQYF.

The J gene is TRBJ2-5, the V gene TRBV19; 8 bases are a match to TRBD1. J was trimmed by 7 bases and V by 5 bases; bases with no gene match: 15. The CDR3 length is 16 residues. In germline, CDR1 is LNHDA, CDR2 SQIVND (reference sequence). CDR3 sequence: CASSAWEDRVRGTQYF. As DNA, the CDR3 is TGTGCCAGTAGTGCATGGGAGGACAGGGTGCGGGGGACCCAGTACTTC.

The rearrangement joins TRBV30 to TRBJ1-2, with D unresolved. There are 12 residues in the CDR3. CDR1 and CDR2 (germline): GTSNPN, SVGIG (reference sequence). Trimming took 5 bases from V and 0 from J, leaving 7 bases between them. In DNA form, the CDR3 reads TGTGCCTGGTCTACAGCTAACTATGGCTACACCTTC. Residues: CAWSTANYGYTF.

This clone is a singleton in its sample. This rearrangement joins TRBV7-6 to TRBJ2-3; 10 bases map to TRBD2. CDR1 is SGHVS and CDR2 is FNYEAQ in the germline V gene. This CDR3 is 17 amino acids long. The ends lost 1 base at V and 6 bases at J; junction bases unmatched: 10. The CDR3 nucleotides are TGTGCCAGCAGCTTAGGGGGTACTAGCGGGACTGGCGATACGCAGTATTTT. Its translation is CASSLGGTSGTGDTQYF.

The chain joins TRBV24-1 to TRBJ2-7; the match to TRBD1 covers 9 bases. In germline, CDR1 is KGHDR, CDR2 SFDVKD. V trimming: 12 bases; J trimming: 2 bases; junction bases outside the gene matches: 7. The CDR3 extends over 13 amino acids. The DNA for the CDR3 is TGTGCCTACCACGGGACAGGGACCTACGAGCAGTACTTC. Translation: CAYHGTGTYEQYF.

This chain uses TRBV18 with TRBJ2-1, with 7 bases that match TRBD2. V lost 4 bases and J lost 7; bases outside the gene matches: 10. The CDR3 extends over 15 amino acids. The germline V gene has CDR1 KGHSH and CDR2 LQKENI. The CDR3 loop is CASSLSGNIPNEQFF. Written as DNA, the CDR3 is TGTGCCAGCTCACTGAGCGGGAACATCCCAAATGAGCAGTTCTTC. Filled out from reference TRBV18 and TRBJ2-1, the complete variable domain reads NAGVMQNPRHLVRRRGQEARLRCSPMKGHSHVYWYRQLPEEGLKFMVYLQKENIIDESGMPKERFSAEFPKEGPSILRIQQVVRGDSAAYFCASSLSGNIPNEQFFGPGTRLTVL.

The V gene is TRBV29-1, the J gene TRBJ2-1, with TRBD2 matching 11 bases. Germline CDR1 and CDR2: SQVTM and ANQGSEA. The V gene end was trimmed by 5 bases and the J gene end by 7 bases; junction bases not matched to a gene: 4. The CDR3 has 13 residues. CDR3: CSVPLAGENEQFF. The CDR3 DNA sequence: TGCAGCGTTCCACTAGCGGGAGAAAATGAGCAGTTCTTC.

This clone appeared once. J is TRBJ2-5 and V is TRBV5-1, with TRBD2 matching 8 bases. The trim removed 4 bases at V and 3 bases at J, leaving 8 bases unmatched. Germline values: CDR1 SGHRS, CDR2 YFSETQ. The CDR3 loop spans 15 amino acids. Here the CDR3 DNA reads TGCGCCAGCAGCGCTACCGGGACTAGAGAAGAGACCCAGTACTTC. Translation: CASSATGTREETQYF. The complete variable domain, with remaining parts taken from reference TRBV5-1 and TRBJ2-5, reads KAGVTQTPRYLIKTRGQQVTLSCSPISGHRSVSWYQQTPGQGLQFLFEYFSETQRNKGNFPGRFSGRQFSNSRSEMNVSTLELGDSALYLCASSATGTREETQYFGPGTRLLVL.

The V call is TRBV19, the J call TRBJ1-4; D gene ambiguous. The ends were cut back, 3 bases at V and 1 base at J, with 12 bases in the middle. From germline, CDR1 is LNHDA and CDR2 SQIVND (reference sequence). This CDR3 has 16 residues. The CDR3 DNA follows: TGTGCCAGTAGTATCGGAGGGATTGGAACTAATGAAAAACTGTTTTTT. This gives the protein CASSIGGIGTNEKLFF.

Note on this clone: Other DNA sequences in this specimen translate into the identical CDR3. The chain is built from TRBV7-3 and TRBJ2-2, with 11 bases aligning to TRBD2. The CDR3 length is 17 residues. Germline CDR1 is SGHTA and CDR2 is FQGTGA. V was clipped by 4 bases and J by 3 bases; unmatched bases: 7. CDR3 DNA: TGTGCCAGCAGCTCGATAGCGGGAGGGCCCGACACCGGGGAGCTGTTTTTT. Protein: CASSSIAGGPDTGELFF.

This rearrangement joins TRBV6-5 to TRBJ1-1; 8 bases align to TRBD1. This CDR3 has 13 residues. After removal of 2 bases from V and 4 bases from J, the junction contained 0 bases not matched to a gene. CDR1 MNHEY and CDR2 SVGAGI come from the germline V gene. The CDR3 reads CASSYGQGTEAFF. The CDR3 bases are TGTGCCAGCAGTTACGGACAGGGCACTGAAGCTTTCTTT.

A few counts support this clone. The chain links TRBV4-2 to TRBJ1-2, with D hard to call. The CDR3 sequence is 14 residues long. Germline-derived CDR1 and CDR2 are LGHNA and YNFKEQ. V dropped 0 bases and J dropped 8 bases, with 13 bases sitting between them. The CDR3 DNA follows: TGTGCCAGCAGCCAAGATCGAGGGCAAGGGGGCTACACCTTC. This sequence encodes CASSQDRGQGGYTF.

This clone was seen a handful of times. The genes are TRBV30 and TRBJ2-2, with TRBD1 as a possible D gene (6 bases). V lost 7 bases and J 1 base, leaving 10 bases between the germline ends. The CDR3 consists of 13 residues. CDR1 and CDR2 (germline): GTSNPN, SVGIG (reference sequence). The CDR3, as DNA: TGTGCCTCACAGGGTTTGAACACCGGGGAGCTGTTTTTT. As protein: CASQGLNTGELFF.

J is TRBJ2-2 and V is TRBV7-6; 7 nucleotides agree with TRBD2. V gave up 0 bases and J gave up 0 bases; unmatched junction bases: 1. The V gene's germline CDR1 is SGHVS and CDR2 FNYEAQ. This CDR3 is 16 amino acids long. The CDR3 bases are TGTGCCAGCAGCTTAGCGGGGGGGACGAACACCGGGGAGCTGTTTTTT. As protein: CASSLAGGTNTGELFF.